This T cell receptor beta chain appears in the sequencing data of a study of cytomegalovirus exposure and HLA in healthy donors. The germline V and J ends were trimmed by 2 bases and 0 bases, with 9 bases remaining between them. Germline-derived CDR1 and CDR2 are SGDLS and YYNGEE. This CDR3 is built from 15 residues. Regarding the study as a whole: Upon later analysis, HLA-associated TCR beta chains proved more clonally expanded than other, equally common chains.

The PCR made use of 60 Vbeta and 13 Jbeta primers. TCRdb keeps only in-frame clones here, not all; method: immunoSEQ multiplex PCR. The top ten hold 8.7% of the sample, which has about 43,000 clones, 50% to 75% seen once. A word on this clone: Antigen specificity is unknown. The identical CDR3 is also encoded by other nucleotide sequences in the sample.

The receptor was derived from a human donor in good health. The sample taken for sequencing was PBMCs. The chain carries TRBV9 and TRBJ1-5; no definite D call. This chain's CDR3 is CASSVTGDSNQPQHF. Here the CDR3 DNA reads TGTGCCAGCAGCGTGACGGGAGATAGCAATCAGCCCCAGCATTTT.